This TCR beta chain originates from a study of vaccination effects on CD4 cells after COVID-19. Peptide-pool stimulation followed by sequencing identified expanded antigen-specific CD4+ clonotypes in the ViraFEST assay. Isolation of CD4+ T cells took place after less than 12 days of culture. Everyone in the study got two shots of either the BNT162b2 or mRNA-1273 vaccine. The data were produced by immunoSEQ multiplex PCR, yet TCRdb's version contains in-frame clones alone and is incomplete. The sample lists 57,000 or so clones, around 73% occurring once. Germline CDR1 is SGHRS and CDR2 is YFSETQ. The CDR3 is 15 residues long. V lost 0 bases, J lost 5 bases, and 14 bases lay in between. Turning to this clone: Its antigen is currently unknown.

This clonotype was sampled from a human donor who received a COVID-19 vaccine. The chain combines TRBV5-1 with TRBJ1-1, with D perhaps TRBD1 (6 bases). The sample was CD4+ T cells from PBMCs cultured with HCoV-229E spike peptides, taken after COVID-19 vaccination. The CDR3 bases are TGCGCCAGCAGCTTGGATGGGGGCCGGAGGACTGAAGCTTTCTTT. The encoded protein is CASSLDGGRRTEAFF.